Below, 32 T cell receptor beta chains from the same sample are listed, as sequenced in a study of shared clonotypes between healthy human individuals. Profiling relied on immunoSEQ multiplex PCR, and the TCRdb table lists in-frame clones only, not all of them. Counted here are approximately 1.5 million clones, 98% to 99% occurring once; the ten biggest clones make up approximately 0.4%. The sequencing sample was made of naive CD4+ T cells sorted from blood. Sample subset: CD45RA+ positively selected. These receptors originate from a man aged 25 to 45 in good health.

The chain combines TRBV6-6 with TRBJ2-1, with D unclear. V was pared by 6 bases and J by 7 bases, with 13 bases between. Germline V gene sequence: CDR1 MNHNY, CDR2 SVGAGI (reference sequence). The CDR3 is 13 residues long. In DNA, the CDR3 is TGTGCCAGCAGCCCTCCACTTGTTAATGAGCAGTTCTTC. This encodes CASSPPLVNEQFF.

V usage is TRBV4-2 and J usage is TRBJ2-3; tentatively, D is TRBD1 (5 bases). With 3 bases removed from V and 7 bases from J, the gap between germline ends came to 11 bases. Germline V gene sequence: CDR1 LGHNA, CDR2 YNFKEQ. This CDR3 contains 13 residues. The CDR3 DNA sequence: TGTGCCAGCAGCCAGGACATAGCCAATACGCAGTATTTT. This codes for CASSQDIANTQYF.

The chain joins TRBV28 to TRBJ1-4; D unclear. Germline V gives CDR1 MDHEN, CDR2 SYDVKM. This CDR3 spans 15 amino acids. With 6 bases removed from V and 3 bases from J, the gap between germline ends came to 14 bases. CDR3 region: CASSRRPSANEKLFF. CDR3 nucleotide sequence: TGTGCCAGCAGCCGTCGCCCTTCAGCTAATGAAAAACTGTTTTTT. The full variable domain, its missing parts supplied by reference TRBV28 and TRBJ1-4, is DVKVTQSSRYLVKRTGEKVFLECVQDMDHENMFWYRQDPGLGLRLIYFSYDVKMKEKGDIPEGYSVSREKKERFSLILESASTNQTSMYLCASSRRPSANEKLFFGSGTQLSVL.

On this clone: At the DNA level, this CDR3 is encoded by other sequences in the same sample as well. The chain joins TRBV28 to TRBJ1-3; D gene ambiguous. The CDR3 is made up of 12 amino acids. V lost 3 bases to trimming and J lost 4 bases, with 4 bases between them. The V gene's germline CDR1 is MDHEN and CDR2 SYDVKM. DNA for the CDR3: TGTGCCAGCAGTTTCCGAGGAAACACCATATATTTT. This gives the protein CASSFRGNTIYF. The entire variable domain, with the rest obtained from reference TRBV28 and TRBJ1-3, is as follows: DVKVTQSSRYLVKRTGEKVFLECVQDMDHENMFWYRQDPGLGLRLIYFSYDVKMKEKGDIPEGYSVSREKKERFSLILESASTNQTSMYLCASSFRGNTIYFGEGSWLTVV.

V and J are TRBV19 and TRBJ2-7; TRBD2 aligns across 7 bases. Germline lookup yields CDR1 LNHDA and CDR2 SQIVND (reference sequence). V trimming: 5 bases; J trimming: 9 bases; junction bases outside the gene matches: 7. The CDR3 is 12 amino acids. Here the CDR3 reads CASSSSSGGQYF. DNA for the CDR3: TGTGCCAGTAGTTCCTCGTCGGGGGGGCAGTACTTC.

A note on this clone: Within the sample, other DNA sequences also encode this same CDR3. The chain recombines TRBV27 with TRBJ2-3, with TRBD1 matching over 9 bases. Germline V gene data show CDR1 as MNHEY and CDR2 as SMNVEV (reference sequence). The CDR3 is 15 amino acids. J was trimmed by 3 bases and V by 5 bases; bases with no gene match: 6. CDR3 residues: CASSRDRVGTDTQYF. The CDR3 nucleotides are TGTGCCAGCAGTAGGGACAGGGTGGGTACAGATACGCAGTATTTT.

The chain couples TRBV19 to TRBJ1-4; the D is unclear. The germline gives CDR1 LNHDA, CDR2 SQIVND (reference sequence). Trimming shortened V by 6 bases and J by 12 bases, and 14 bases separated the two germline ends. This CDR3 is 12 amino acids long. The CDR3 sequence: CASSQRASELFF. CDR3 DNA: TGTGCCAGTAGCCAGCGGGCCTCGGAACTGTTTTTT.

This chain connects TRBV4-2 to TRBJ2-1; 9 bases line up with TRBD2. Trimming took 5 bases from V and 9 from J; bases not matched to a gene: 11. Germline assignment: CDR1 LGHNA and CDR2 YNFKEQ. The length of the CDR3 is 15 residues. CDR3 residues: CASSIGGRAYGEQFF. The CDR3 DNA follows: TGTGCCAGCAGCATTGGCGGGAGGGCCTATGGTGAGCAGTTCTTC.

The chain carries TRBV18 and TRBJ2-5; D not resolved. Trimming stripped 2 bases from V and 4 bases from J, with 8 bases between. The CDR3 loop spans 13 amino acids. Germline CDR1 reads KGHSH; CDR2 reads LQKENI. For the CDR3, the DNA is TGTGCCAGCTCACCAAAAGAAGGAGAGACCCAGTACTTC. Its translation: CASSPKEGETQYF.

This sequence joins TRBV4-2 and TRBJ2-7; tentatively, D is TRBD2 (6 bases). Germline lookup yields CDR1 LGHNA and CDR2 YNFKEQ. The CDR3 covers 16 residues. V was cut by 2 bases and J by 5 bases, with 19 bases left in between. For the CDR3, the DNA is TGTGCCAGCAGCCAATTAATAACGGGAGTGGGGAACGAGCAGTACTTC. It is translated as CASSQLITGVGNEQYF.

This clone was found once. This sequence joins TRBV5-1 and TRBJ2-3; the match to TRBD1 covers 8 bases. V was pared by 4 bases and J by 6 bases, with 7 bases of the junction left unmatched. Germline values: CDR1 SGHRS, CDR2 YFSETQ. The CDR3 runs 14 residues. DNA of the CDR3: TGCGCCAGCAGCAGACGGACAGGGCAGGATACGCAGTATTTT. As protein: CASSRRTGQDTQYF.

The CDR3 region is CASSLVGGGATGANVLTF. The CDR3 nucleotides read TGTGCCAGCAGCTTAGTCGGGGGCGGGGCAACTGGGGCCAACGTCCTGACTTTC. V usage is TRBV11-2 and J usage is TRBJ2-6; perhaps D is TRBD1 or TRBD2 (6 bases each). The CDR3 is made up of 18 amino acids. The V gene's germline CDR1 is SGHAT and CDR2 FQNNGV. V was pared by 1 base and J by 2 bases, with 15 bases between.

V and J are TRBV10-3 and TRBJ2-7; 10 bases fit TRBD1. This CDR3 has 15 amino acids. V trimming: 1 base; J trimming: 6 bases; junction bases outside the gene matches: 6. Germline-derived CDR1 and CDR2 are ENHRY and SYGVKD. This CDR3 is CAISELTGGVGEQYF. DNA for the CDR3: TGTGCCATCAGTGAGTTGACAGGGGGCGTGGGCGAGCAGTACTTC.

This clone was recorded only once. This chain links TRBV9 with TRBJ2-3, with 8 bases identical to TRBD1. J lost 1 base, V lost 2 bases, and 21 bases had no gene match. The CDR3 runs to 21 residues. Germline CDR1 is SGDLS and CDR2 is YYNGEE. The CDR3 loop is CASSVPPPRQGTAVCTDTQYF. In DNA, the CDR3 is TGTGCCAGCAGCGTCCCCCCCCCAAGACAGGGGACGGCGGTTTGCACAGATACGCAGTATTTT.

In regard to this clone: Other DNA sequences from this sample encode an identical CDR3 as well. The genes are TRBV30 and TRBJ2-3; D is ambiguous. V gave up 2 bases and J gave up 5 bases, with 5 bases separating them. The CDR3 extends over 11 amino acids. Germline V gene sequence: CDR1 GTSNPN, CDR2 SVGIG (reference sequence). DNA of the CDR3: TGTGCCTGGAGTCTAGGAGATACGCAGTATTTT. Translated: CAWSLGDTQYF.

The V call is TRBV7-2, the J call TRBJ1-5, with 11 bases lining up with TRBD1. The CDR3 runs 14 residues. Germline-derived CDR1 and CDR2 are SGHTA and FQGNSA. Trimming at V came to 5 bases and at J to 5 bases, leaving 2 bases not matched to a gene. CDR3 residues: CASSPDRGHQPQHF. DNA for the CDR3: TGTGCCAGCAGCCCGGACAGGGGGCATCAGCCCCAGCATTTT.

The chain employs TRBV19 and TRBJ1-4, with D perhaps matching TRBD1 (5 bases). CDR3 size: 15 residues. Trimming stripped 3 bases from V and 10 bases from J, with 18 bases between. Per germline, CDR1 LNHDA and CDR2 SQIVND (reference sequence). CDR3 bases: TGTGCCAGTAGTATGGTCGGAGGGCAGGGACGAAAACTGTTTTTT. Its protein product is CASSMVGGQGRKLFF.

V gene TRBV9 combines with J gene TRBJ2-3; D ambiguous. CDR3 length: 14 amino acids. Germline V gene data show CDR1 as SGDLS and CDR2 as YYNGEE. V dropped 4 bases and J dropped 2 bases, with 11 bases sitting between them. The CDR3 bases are TGTGCCAGCAGCCCTCTTCGGGCCACAGATACGCAGTATTTT. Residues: CASSPLRATDTQYF.

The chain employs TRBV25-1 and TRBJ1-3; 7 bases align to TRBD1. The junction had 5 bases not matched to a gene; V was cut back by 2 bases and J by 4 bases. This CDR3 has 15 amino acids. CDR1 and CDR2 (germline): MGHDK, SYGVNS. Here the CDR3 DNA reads TGTGCCAGCAGTGAACCAAGGGGGCTCGGAAACACCATATATTTT. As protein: CASSEPRGLGNTIYF.

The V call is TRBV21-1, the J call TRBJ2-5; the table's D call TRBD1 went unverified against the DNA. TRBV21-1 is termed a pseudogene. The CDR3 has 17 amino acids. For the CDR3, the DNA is TGTGCCAGCAGCAAAGATGACAGCCAGGGGCCAAGGGAGACCCAGTACTTC. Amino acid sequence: CASSKDDSQGPRETQYF.

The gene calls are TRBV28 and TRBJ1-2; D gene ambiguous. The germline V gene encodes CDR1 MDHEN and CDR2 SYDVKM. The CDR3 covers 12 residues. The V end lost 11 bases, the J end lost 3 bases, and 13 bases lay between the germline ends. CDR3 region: CAASGPDYGYTF. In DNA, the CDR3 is TGTGCCGCATCCGGGCCCGACTATGGCTACACCTTC.

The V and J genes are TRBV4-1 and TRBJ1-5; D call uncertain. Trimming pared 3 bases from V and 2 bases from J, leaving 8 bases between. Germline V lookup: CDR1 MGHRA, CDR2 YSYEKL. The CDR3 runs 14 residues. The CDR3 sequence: CASSHPPGNQPQHF. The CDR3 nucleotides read TGCGCCAGCAGCCATCCGCCCGGCAATCAGCCCCAGCATTTT.

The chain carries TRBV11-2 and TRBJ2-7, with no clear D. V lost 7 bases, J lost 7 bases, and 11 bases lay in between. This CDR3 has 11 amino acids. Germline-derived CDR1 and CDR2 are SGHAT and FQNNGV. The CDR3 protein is CASTRRREQYF. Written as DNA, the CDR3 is TGTGCCAGCACCCGGCGTAGGGAGCAGTACTTC.

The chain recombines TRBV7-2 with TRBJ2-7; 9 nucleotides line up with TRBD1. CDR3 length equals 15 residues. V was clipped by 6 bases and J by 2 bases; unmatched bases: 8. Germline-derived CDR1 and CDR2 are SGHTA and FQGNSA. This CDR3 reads CASRPTGGATYEQYF. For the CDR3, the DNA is TGTGCCAGCAGACCAACAGGGGGCGCTACCTACGAGCAGTACTTC.

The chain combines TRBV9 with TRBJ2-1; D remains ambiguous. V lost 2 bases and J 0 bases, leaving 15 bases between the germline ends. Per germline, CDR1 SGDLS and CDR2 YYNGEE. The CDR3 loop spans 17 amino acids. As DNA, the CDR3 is TGTGCCAGCAGCGTCCCTCCACCCGGCGACTCCTACAATGAGCAGTTCTTC. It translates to CASSVPPPGDSYNEQFF. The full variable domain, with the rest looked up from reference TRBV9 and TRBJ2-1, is DSGVTQTPKHLITATGQRVTLRCSPRSGDLSVYWYQQSLDQGLQFLIQYYNGEERAKGNILERFSAQQFPDLHSELNLSSLELGDSALYFCASSVPPPGDSYNEQFFGPGTRLTVL.

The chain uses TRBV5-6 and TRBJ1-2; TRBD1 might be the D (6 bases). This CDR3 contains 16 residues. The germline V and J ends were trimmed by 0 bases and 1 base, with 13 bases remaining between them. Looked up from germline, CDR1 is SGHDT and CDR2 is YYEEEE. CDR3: CASSLELGGLNYGYTF. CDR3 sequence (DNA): TGTGCCAGCAGCTTGGAGCTAGGGGGTCTTAACTATGGCTACACCTTC.

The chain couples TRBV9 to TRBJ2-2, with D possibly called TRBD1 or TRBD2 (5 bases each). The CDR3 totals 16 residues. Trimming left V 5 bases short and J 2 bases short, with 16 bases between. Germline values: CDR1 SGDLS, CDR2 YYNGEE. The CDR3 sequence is CASRGEQGPNTGELFF. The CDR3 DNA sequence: TGTGCCAGCAGGGGAGAGCAGGGTCCCAACACCGGGGAGCTGTTTTTT.

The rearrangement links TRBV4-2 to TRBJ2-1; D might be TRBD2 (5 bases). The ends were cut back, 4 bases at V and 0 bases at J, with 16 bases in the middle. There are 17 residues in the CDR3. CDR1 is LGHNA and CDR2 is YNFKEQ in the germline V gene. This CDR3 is CASSPRKAASSYNEQFF. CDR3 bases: TGTGCCAGCAGCCCCCGGAAAGCGGCCAGCTCCTACAATGAGCAGTTCTTC.

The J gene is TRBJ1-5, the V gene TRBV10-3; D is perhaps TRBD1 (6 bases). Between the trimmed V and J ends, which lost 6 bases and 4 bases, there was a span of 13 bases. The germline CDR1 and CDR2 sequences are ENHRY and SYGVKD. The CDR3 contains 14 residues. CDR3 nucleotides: TGTGCCATCAGCCGAGGGGGGGCGAATCAGCCCCAGCATTTT. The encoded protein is CAISRGGANQPQHF.

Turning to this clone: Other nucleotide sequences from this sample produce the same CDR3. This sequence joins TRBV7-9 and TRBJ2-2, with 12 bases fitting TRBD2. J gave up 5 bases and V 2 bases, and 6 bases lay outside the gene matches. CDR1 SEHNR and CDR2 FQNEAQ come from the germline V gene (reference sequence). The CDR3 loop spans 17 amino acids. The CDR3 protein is CASSLRLAGVGTGELFF. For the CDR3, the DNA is TGTGCCAGCAGCTTACGACTAGCGGGAGTAGGTACCGGGGAGCTGTTTTTT.

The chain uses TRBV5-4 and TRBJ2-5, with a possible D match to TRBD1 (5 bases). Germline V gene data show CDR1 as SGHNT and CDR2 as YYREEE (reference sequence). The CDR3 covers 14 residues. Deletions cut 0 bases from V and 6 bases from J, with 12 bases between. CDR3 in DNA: TGTGCCAGCAGCTTGGATCGCAGGGAACAGACCCAGTACTTC. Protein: CASSLDRREQTQYF.

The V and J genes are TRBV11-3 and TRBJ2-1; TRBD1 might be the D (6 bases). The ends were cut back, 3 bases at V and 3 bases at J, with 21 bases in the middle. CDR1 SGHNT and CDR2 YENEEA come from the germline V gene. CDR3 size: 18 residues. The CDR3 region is CASSLGLLIGRGYNEQFF. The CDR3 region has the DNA TGTGCCAGCAGCTTGGGGCTGTTGATCGGCAGGGGCTACAATGAGCAGTTCTTC.